A single sample gave rise to the 15 T cell receptor beta chains below, sequenced in a study of PD-1 blockade in classical Hodgkin lymphoma. Generated by immunoSEQ multiplex PCR, the TCRdb table keeps only in-frame clones and is missing some. The sample contains approximately 60,000 clones, about nine tenths of which appear only once. Each of the patients experienced relapse following autologous stem cell transplantation, and their brentuximab vedotin exposure differed. The sequenced sample was peripheral blood mononuclear cells (PBMCs), obtained at baseline. Receptor source: a human donor with classical Hodgkin lymphoma.

In DNA form, the CDR3 reads TGTGCCAGCAGCACGGAACTTAGGAAGACCCAGTACTTC. This sequence encodes CASSTELRKTQYF. V usage is TRBV7-2 and J usage is TRBJ2-5; D not resolved. Germline assignment: CDR1 SGHTA and CDR2 FQGNSA. Deletions cut 5 bases from V and 6 bases from J, with 13 bases between. The CDR3 consists of 13 residues.

CDR3 nucleotides: TGTGCCAGCTCAAATGGGGAGGATTACTATGGCTACACCTTC. It translates to CASSNGEDYYGYTF. The rearrangement uses TRBV18 and TRBJ1-2, with unresolved D. CDR3 length: 14 amino acids. Germline CDR1 is KGHSH and CDR2 is LQKENI. The V gene lost 5 bases and the J gene lost 3 bases, with 13 bases spanning the gap. The full variable domain, with the rest looked up from reference TRBV18 and TRBJ1-2, is NAGVMQNPRHLVRRRGQEARLRCSPMKGHSHVYWYRQLPEEGLKFMVYLQKENIIDESGMPKERFSAEFPKEGPSILRIQQVVRGDSAAYFCASSNGEDYYGYTFGSGTRLTVV.

CDR3 in amino acids: CASSERGVEQYF. The CDR3 bases are TGTGCCAGCAGCGAGAGGGGCGTCGAGCAGTACTTC. This chain links TRBV7-2 with TRBJ2-7, with D possibly called TRBD1 or TRBD2 (5 bases each). The V end lost 5 bases, the J end lost 6 bases, and 11 bases lay between the germline ends. The germline V gene has CDR1 SGHTA and CDR2 FQGNSA. This CDR3 spans 12 amino acids.

The rearrangement joins TRBV2 to TRBJ1-2; 8 bases align to TRBD1. With 1 base clipped from V and 1 base from J, the junction kept 2 bases outside the gene matches. Germline CDR1 reads SNHLY; CDR2 reads FYNNEI. CDR3 length: 15 amino acids. CDR3 region: CASSEGQGSNYGYTF. The CDR3 DNA reads as TGTGCCAGCAGTGAAGGACAGGGGAGTAACTATGGCTACACCTTC.

The chain couples TRBV9 to TRBJ1-2; 9 bases fit TRBD1. With V trimmed by 0 bases and J by 6 bases, 6 bases remained unmatched. The CDR3 length is 15 residues. The germline gives CDR1 SGDLS, CDR2 YYNGEE. CDR3 protein: CASSVEMRTGDGYTF. The DNA of the CDR3 is TGTGCCAGCAGCGTAGAGATGAGGACAGGGGATGGCTACACCTTC.

The CDR3 DNA reads as TGTGCCAGCAGCCATAGAAGACAGGCCACCCCCTACGAGCAGTACTTC. As protein: CASSHRRQATPYEQYF. The chain links TRBV7-3 to TRBJ2-7; a possible D gene is TRBD1 (6 bases). V lost 5 bases to trimming and J lost 2 bases, with 19 bases between them. Germline CDR1 reads SGHTA; CDR2 reads FQGTGA. CDR3 length: 16 amino acids. The variable domain in full, completed from reference TRBV7-3 and TRBJ2-7, reads GAGVSQTPSNKVTEKGKYVELRCDPISGHTALYWYRQSLGQGPEFLIYFQGTGAADDSGLPNDRFFAVRPEGSVSTLKIQRTERGDSAVYLCASSHRRQATPYEQYFGPGTRLTVT.

This chain connects TRBV10-2 to TRBJ2-7; 7 positions agree with TRBD2. CDR3 size: 13 residues. Germline V lookup: CDR1 WSHSY, CDR2 SAAADI. The junction had 8 bases not matched to a gene; V was cut back by 6 bases and J by 6 bases. CDR3 nucleotide sequence: TGCGCCAGCAGGGAGCGGGGTTTGGGCGAGCAGTACTTC. Protein: CASRERGLGEQYF.

The chain links TRBV19 to TRBJ1-5, with D perhaps TRBD1 (5 bases). The germline V and J ends were trimmed by 6 bases and 2 bases, with 20 bases remaining between them. The V gene's germline CDR1 is LNHDA and CDR2 SQIVND (reference sequence). The CDR3 has 17 residues. In DNA form, the CDR3 reads TGTGCCAGTAGCCTCCCCGCCGCGGGACGGGGCAATCAGCCCCAGCATTTT. Translation gives CASSLPAAGRGNQPQHF.

The chain recombines TRBV19 with TRBJ1-4; no definite D call. V was cut by 3 bases and J by 7 bases, with 12 bases left in between. This CDR3 is 14 amino acids long. CDR1 and CDR2 (germline): LNHDA, SQIVND (reference sequence). CDR3 bases: TGTGCCAGTAGTATTGGCAGGTTTGGTGAAAAACTGTTTTTT. The encoded protein is CASSIGRFGEKLFF. Looking up the rest from reference TRBV19 and TRBJ1-4 gives the full variable domain: DGGITQSPKYLFRKEGQNVTLSCEQNLNHDAMYWYRQDPGQGLRLIYYSQIVNDFQKGDIAEGYSVSREKKESFPLTVTSAQKNPTAFYLCASSIGRFGEKLFFGSGTQLSVL.

The chain links TRBV5-8 to TRBJ1-5; TRBD1 matches 11 bases. V trimming: 4 bases; J trimming: 7 bases; junction bases outside the gene matches: 4. The CDR3 sequence is 14 residues long. Germline V lookup: CDR1 SGHTS, CDR2 YDEGEE. The CDR3 is CASSGTGGSQPQHF. The CDR3 DNA follows: TGTGCCAGCAGCGGGACAGGGGGGAGCCAGCCCCAGCATTTT. Combining the CDR3 with reference TRBV5-8 and TRBJ1-5 gives the whole variable domain EAGVTQSPTHLIKTRGQQATLRCSPISGHTSVYWYQQALGLGLQFLLWYDEGEERNRGNFPPRFSGRQFPNYSSELNVNALELEDSALYLCASSGTGGSQPQHFGDGTRLSIL.

The chain uses TRBV19 and TRBJ2-6; D may be TRBD1 or TRBD2 (5 bases each). V was cut by 2 bases and J by 0 bases, with 14 bases left in between. The CDR3 has 18 residues. Germline V gene lookup returns CDR1 LNHDA and CDR2 SQIVND (reference sequence). CDR3 sequence: CASSIIPGARSGANVLTF. CDR3 sequence (DNA): TGTGCCAGTAGTATAATACCCGGGGCCCGCTCTGGGGCCAACGTCCTGACTTTC.

V and J are TRBV6-6 and TRBJ2-7; 11 nucleotides agree with TRBD1. The germline CDR1 and CDR2 sequences are MNHNY and SVGAGI (reference sequence). The CDR3 spans 13 residues. V gave up 5 bases and J gave up 6 bases; unmatched junction bases: 3. This chain's CDR3 is CASSSGTGGEQYF. CDR3 coding DNA: TGTGCCAGCAGTAGCGGGACAGGGGGCGAGCAGTACTTC.

This sequence joins TRBV18 and TRBJ2-1, with a tentative D call TRBD1 (7 bases). The CDR3 has 16 amino acids. Trimming took off 4 bases at V and 0 bases at J, with 13 bases between the two ends. Germline V lookup: CDR1 KGHSH, CDR2 LQKENI. The CDR3: CASSRKEGASYNEQFF. The CDR3 DNA follows: TGTGCCAGCTCACGCAAGGAGGGGGCCTCCTACAATGAGCAGTTCTTC.

V is TRBV9 and J is TRBJ2-2, with 9 positions matching TRBD1. V lost 3 bases and J lost 7; bases outside the gene matches: 7. CDR3 length: 15 residues. From germline, CDR1 is SGDLS and CDR2 YYNGEE. Written as DNA, the CDR3 is TGTGCCAGCAGCGCCCGGGACAGGGAGGTCGGGGAGCTGTTTTTT. It specifies CASSARDREVGELFF. Combining the CDR3 with reference TRBV9 and TRBJ2-2 gives the whole variable domain DSGVTQTPKHLITATGQRVTLRCSPRSGDLSVYWYQQSLDQGLQFLIQYYNGEERAKGNILERFSAQQFPDLHSELNLSSLELGDSALYFCASSARDREVGELFFGEGSRLTVL.

The genes are TRBV6-1 and TRBJ1-1; no firm D call. Between the trimmed V and J ends, which lost 6 bases and 3 bases, there was a span of 2 bases. Germline V gene lookup returns CDR1 MNHNS and CDR2 SASEGT. CDR3 length: 10 amino acids. DNA of the CDR3: TGTGCCAGCAGGTACACTGAAGCTTTCTTT. Translation gives CASRYTEAFF.